The TCR beta chain described here comes from a study of long-term antiretroviral therapy in people with HIV. Notes on the study in general: Clones that expanded before ART (that is, prior to treatment) dominated the repertoire at all time points. All blood samples came from the years 2004 to 2017, possibly under older ART regimens.

Germline V CDR1 and CDR2: SGHVS, FQNEAQ. V gave up 5 bases and J gave up 4 bases, with 14 bases separating them. CDR3 length: 14 residues. Note on this clone: Its antigen remains unidentified.

Each sample contained roughly 0.95-11 million cryopreserved PBMC, thawed before DNA extraction. The immunoSEQ assay was v3.0, run at survey level. A per-sample goal of roughly 40,000-50,000 T-cell genomes was targeted by sequencing. The table came from immunoSEQ multiplex PCR; TCRdb's copy has only in-frame clones and leaves some out. The sample comprises 15,000 to 20,000 clones, 70% to 85% of which are singletons, and about 8.6% rests with the top ten. The sequence was obtained from a man aged 18 to 35 with HIV. The starting material was unsorted PBMCs, obtained 0.9 years after starting antiretroviral therapy. The chain employs TRBV7-8 and TRBJ1-2; TRBD1 might be the D (5 bases). CDR3 coding DNA: TGTGCCAGCAGCCCTAGAAGGGACGGCTATGGCTACACCTTC. It yields the protein CASSPRRDGYGYTF.